This T cell receptor beta chain was captured by sequencing in a study of regulatory T cells in long-lasting Graves disease. The junction had 6 bases not matched to a gene; V was cut back by 3 bases and J by 3 bases. CDR1 and CDR2 from the germline V gene are KGHSH and LQKENI. The CDR3 sequence is 18 residues long. As for time point: persistent/refractory GD, antithyroid drugs over 5 years with positive TRAb. There was RNA extracted from PBMCs, and the TCR library was made from it. The authors diagnosed Graves' disease using American Thyroid Association guidelines. Arm-PCR of CDR3 regions and iRepertoire HTBI primers were the basis on which TCR beta libraries were built. Each CDR3 protein gets one entry after TCRdb re-called the multiplex PCR reads with MiXCR. The sample includes about 290,000 distinct CDR3 sequences, more than 20% of them seen just once. Study-wide findings and caveats: TCR diversity was lower in persistent Graves' patients (versus newly diagnosed ones).

The sample holds a few counts of this clonotype. Its matching antigen is unknown. The TCR comes from a female donor with Graves disease. The sequencing used peripheral blood mononuclear cells (PBMCs), collected when the disease was refractory, from a patient treated with antithyroid drugs. The chain combines TRBV18 with TRBJ2-4, with TRBD2 identical over 15 bases. The CDR3 spells CASSPGLAGGNYKNIQYF. CDR3 nucleotides: TGTGCCAGCTCACCTGGACTAGCGGGAGGGAATTACAAAAACATTCAGTACTTC.